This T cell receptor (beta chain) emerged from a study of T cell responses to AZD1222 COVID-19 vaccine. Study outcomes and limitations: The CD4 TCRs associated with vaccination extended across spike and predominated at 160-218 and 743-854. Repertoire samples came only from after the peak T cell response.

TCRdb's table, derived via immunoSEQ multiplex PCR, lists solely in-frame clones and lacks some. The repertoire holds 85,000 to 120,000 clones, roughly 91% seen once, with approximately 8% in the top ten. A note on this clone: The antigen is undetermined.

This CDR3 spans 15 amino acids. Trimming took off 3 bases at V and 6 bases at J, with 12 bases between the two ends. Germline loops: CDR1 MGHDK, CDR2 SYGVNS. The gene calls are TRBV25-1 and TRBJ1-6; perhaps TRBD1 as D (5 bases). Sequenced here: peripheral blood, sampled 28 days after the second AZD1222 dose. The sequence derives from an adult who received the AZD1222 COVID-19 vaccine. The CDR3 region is CASSESFQGNSPLHF. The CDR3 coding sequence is TGTGCCAGCAGTGAGTCTTTCCAGGGTAATTCACCCCTCCACTTT.